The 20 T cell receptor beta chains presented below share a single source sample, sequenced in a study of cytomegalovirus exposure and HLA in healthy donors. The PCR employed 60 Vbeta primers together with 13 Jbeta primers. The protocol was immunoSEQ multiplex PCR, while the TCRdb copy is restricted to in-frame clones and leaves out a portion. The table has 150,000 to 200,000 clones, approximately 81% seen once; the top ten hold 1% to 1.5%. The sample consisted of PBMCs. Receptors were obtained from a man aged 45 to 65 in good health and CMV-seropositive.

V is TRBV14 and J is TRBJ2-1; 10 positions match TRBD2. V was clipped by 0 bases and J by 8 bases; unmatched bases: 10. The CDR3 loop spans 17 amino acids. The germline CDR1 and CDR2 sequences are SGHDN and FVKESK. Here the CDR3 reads CASSQDYVLAGVDEQFF. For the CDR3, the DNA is TGTGCCAGCAGCCAAGATTACGTCCTAGCGGGAGTCGATGAGCAGTTCTTC. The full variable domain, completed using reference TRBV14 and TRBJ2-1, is EAGVTQFPSHSVIEKGQTVTLRCDPISGHDNLYWYRRVMGKEIKFLLHFVKESKQDESGMPNNRFLAERTGGTYSTLKVQPAELEDSGVYFCASSQDYVLAGVDEQFFGPGTRLTVL.

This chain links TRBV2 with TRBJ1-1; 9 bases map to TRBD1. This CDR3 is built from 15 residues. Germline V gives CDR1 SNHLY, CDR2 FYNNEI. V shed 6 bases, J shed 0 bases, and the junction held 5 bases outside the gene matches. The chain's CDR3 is CASRLGQGVNTEAFF. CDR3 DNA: TGTGCCAGCAGGTTGGGACAGGGTGTGAACACTGAAGCTTTCTTT. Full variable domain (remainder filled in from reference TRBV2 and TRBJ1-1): EPEVTQTPSHQVTQMGQEVILRCVPISNHLYFYWYRQILGQKVEFLVSFYNNEISEKSEIFDDQFSVERPDGSNFTLKIRSTKLEDSAMYFCASRLGQGVNTEAFFGQGTRLTVV.

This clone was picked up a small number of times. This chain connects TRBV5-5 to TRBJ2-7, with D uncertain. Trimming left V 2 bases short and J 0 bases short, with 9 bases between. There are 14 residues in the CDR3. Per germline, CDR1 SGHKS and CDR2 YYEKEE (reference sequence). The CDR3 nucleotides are TGTGCCAGCAGCTTCTTGCGTAGCTCCTACGAGCAGTACTTC. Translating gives CASSFLRSSYEQYF.

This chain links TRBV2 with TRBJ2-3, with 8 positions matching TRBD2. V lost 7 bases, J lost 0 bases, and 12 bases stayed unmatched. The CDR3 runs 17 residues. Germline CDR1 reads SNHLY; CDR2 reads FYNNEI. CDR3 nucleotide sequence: TGTGCCAGCACGAGGGAGCGGGGGACCTCTAGCACAGATACGCAGTATTTT. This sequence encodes CASTRERGTSSTDTQYF. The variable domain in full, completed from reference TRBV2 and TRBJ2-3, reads EPEVTQTPSHQVTQMGQEVILRCVPISNHLYFYWYRQILGQKVEFLVSFYNNEISEKSEIFDDQFSVERPDGSNFTLKIRSTKLEDSAMYFCASTRERGTSSTDTQYFGPGTRLTVL.

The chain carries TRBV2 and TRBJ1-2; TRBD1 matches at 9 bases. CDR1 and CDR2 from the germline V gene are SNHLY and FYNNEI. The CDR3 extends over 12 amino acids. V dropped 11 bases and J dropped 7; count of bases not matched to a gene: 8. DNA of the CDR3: TGTGCCGGGACAGGGACCGGGCTTGGCTACACCTTC. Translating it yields CAGTGTGLGYTF.

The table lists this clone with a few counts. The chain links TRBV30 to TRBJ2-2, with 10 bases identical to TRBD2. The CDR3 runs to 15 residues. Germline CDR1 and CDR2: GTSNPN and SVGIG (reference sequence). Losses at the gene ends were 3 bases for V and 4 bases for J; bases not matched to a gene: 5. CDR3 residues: CAWSKRGGRTGELFF. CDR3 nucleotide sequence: TGTGCCTGGAGCAAGCGGGGGGGCCGCACCGGGGAGCTGTTTTTT.

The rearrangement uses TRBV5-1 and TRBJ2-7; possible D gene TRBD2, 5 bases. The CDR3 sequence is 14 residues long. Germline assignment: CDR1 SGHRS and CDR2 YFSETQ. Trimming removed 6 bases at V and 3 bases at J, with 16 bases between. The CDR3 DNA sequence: TGCGCCAGCACCTCCTTAACGGGAAACTACGAGCAGTACTTC. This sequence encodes CASTSLTGNYEQYF.

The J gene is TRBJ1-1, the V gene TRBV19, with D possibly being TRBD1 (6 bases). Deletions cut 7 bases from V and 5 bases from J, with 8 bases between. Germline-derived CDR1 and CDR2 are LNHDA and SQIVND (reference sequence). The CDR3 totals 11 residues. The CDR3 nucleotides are TGTGCCAGTACAGGGGCTACTGAAGCTTTCTTT. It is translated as CASTGATEAFF.

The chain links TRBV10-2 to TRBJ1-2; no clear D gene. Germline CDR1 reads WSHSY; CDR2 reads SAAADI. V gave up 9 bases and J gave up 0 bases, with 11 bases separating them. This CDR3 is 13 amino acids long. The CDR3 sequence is CASRDLSNYGYTF. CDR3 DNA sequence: TGCGCCAGTCGGGATCTATCTAACTATGGCTACACCTTC.

The CDR3 sequence is CASSVAEGNEQFF. The CDR3 DNA follows: TGTGCCAGCAGCGTAGCCGAGGGCAATGAGCAGTTCTTC. The chain employs TRBV9 and TRBJ2-1; perhaps TRBD2 as D (5 bases). From germline, CDR1 is SGDLS and CDR2 YYNGEE. Trimming removed 0 bases from V and 6 bases from J, with 7 bases in between. This CDR3 is 13 amino acids long.

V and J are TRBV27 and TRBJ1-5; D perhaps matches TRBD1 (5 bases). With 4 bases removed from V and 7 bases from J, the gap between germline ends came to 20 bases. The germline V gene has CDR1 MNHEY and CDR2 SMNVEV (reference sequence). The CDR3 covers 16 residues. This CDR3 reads CASSSIAWGRVQPQHF. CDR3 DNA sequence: TGTGCCAGCAGTTCAATCGCTTGGGGGAGGGTGCAGCCCCAGCATTTT.

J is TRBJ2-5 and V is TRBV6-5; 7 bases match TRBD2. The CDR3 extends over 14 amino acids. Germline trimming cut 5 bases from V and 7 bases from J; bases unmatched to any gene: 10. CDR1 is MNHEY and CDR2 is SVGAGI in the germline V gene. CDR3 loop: CASSRDYRAGTQYF. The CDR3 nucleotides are TGTGCCAGCAGTCGGGACTACCGAGCGGGGACCCAGTACTTC.

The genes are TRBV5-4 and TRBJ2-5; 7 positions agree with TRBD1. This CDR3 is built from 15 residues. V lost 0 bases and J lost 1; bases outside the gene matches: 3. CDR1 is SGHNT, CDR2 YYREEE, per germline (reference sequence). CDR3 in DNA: TGTGCCAGCAGCTTGGACAGGGGTGTCCAAGAGACCCAGTACTTC. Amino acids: CASSLDRGVQETQYF.

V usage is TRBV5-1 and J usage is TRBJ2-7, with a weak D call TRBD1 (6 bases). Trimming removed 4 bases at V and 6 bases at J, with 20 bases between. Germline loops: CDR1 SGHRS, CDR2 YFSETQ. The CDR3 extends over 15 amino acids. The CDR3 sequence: CASSPVGSGDGEQYF. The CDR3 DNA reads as TGCGCCAGCAGCCCAGTGGGGTCAGGGGATGGCGAGCAGTACTTC. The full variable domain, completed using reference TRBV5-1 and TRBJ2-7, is KAGVTQTPRYLIKTRGQQVTLSCSPISGHRSVSWYQQTPGQGLQFLFEYFSETQRNKGNFPGRFSGRQFSNSRSEMNVSTLELGDSALYLCASSPVGSGDGEQYFGPGTRLTVT.

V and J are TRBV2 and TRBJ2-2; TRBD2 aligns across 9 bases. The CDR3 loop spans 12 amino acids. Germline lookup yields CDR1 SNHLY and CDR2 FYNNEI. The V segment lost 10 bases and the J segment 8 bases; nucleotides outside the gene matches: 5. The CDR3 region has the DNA TGTGCCATGGGGCTAGCGGGAGGGGAGCTGTTTTTT. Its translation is CAMGLAGGELFF. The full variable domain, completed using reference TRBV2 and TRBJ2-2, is EPEVTQTPSHQVTQMGQEVILRCVPISNHLYFYWYRQILGQKVEFLVSFYNNEISEKSEIFDDQFSVERPDGSNFTLKIRSTKLEDSAMYFCAMGLAGGELFFGEGSRLTVL.

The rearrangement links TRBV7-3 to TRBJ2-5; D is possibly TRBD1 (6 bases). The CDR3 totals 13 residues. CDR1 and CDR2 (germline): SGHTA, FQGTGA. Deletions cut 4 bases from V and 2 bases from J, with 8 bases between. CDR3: CASSSTGQETQYF. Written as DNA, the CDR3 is TGTGCCAGCAGCTCGACAGGTCAAGAGACCCAGTACTTC.

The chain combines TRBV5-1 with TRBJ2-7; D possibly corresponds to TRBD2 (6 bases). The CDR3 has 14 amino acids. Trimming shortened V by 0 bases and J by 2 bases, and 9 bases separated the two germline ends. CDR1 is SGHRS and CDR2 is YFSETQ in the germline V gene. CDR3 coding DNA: TGCGCCAGCAGCTTGGTTACGGGGGCCTACGAGCAGTACTTC. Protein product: CASSLVTGAYEQYF.

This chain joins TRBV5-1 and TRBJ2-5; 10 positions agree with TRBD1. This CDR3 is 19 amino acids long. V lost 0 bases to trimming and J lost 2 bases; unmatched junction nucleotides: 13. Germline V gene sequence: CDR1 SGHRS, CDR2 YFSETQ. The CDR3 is CASSLEKGAGTGAQETQYF. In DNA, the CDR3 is TGCGCCAGCAGCTTGGAAAAGGGAGCCGGGACAGGGGCTCAAGAGACCCAGTACTTC.

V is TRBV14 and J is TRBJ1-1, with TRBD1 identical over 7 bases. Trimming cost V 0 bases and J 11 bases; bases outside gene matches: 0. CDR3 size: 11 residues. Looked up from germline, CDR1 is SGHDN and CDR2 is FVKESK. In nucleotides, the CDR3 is TGTGCCAGCAGCCAAGACAGGGGGGCTTTCTTT. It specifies CASSQDRGAFF.

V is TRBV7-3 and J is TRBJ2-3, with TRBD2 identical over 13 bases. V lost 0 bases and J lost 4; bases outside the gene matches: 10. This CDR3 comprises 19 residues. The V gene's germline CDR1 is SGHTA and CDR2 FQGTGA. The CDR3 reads CASSLTAGGLAGISDTQYF. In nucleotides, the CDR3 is TGTGCCAGCAGCTTAACCGCGGGGGGACTAGCGGGGATCTCAGATACGCAGTATTTT.